This TCR beta chain was captured by sequencing in a study of blood T cell repertoires in COVID-19. Study context: T cells, B-cell-depleted T cells, or PBMCs provided the cDNA or gDNA that served as material.

Only in-frame clones appear in the TCRdb table, and some are missing; sequencing was by immunoSEQ multiplex PCR. Of more than 110,000 clones listed, roughly 80% are singletons. This receptor was obtained from a human donor in a cohort sampled during active COVID-19. The sample comprised peripheral blood.

The CDR3 region has the DNA TGTGCCAGCAGCTTAGGAAAGGGAAGGAGGCAGGGGGCTTCGGATTCACCCCTCCACTTT. It translates to CASSLGKGRRQGASDSPLHF. The V and J genes are TRBV13 and TRBJ1-6; 8 bases map to TRBD1. This CDR3 contains 20 residues. Germline CDR1 is PRHDT and CDR2 is FYEKMQ (reference sequence). V trimming: 0 bases; J trimming: 8 bases; junction bases outside the gene matches: 18.